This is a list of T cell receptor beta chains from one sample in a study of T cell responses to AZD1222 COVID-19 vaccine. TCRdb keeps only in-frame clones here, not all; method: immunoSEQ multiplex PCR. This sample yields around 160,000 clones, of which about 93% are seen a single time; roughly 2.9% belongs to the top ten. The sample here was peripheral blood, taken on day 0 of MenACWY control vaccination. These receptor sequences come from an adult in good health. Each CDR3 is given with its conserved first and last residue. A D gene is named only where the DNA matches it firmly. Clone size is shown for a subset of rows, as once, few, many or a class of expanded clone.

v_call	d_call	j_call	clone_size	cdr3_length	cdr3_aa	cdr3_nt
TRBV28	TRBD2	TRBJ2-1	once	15	CASSKPSGRGNEQFF	TGTGCCAGCAGCAAGCCGAGCGGGAGAGGCAATGAGCAGTTCTTC
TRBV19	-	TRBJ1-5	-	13	CASSIDVFQPQHF	TGTGCCAGTAGTATAGATGTTTTCCAGCCCCAGCATTTT
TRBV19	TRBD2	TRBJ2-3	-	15	CASRQALAGTDTQYF	TGTGCCAGTAGGCAGGCACTAGCGGGAACAGATACGCAGTATTTT
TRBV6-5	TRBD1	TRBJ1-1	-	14	CASSVRDRAIEAFF	TGTGCCAGCAGCGTCCGGGACAGGGCGATTGAAGCTTTCTTT
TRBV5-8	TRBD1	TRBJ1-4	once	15	CASSFYRGLGEKLFF	TGTGCCAGCAGCTTTTACAGGGGGCTAGGTGAAAAACTGTTTTTT
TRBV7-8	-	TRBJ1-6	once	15	CASSGAGRQISPLHF	TGTGCCAGCAGCGGGGCGGGTCGCCAGATTTCACCCCTCCACTTT
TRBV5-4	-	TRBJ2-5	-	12	CASSAFQETQYF	TGTGCCAGCAGCGCCTTCCAAGAGACCCAGTACTTC
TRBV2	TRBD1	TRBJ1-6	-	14	CASTGQGRNSPLHF	TGTGCCAGCACCGGACAGGGGAGGAATTCACCCCTCCACTTT
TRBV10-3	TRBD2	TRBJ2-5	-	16	CAISGTSGGSTNTQYF	TGTGCCATCAGTGGGACTAGCGGGGGGAGTACCAACACCCAGTACTTC
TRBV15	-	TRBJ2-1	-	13	CATSRPPGTEQFF	TGTGCCACCAGCAGACCTCCCGGGACTGAGCAGTTCTTC
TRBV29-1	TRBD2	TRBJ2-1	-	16	CSVEDLREGHGGEQFF	TGCAGCGTTGAAGATCTTCGGGAGGGCCACGGTGGTGAGCAGTTCTTC
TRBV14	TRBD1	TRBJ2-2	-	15	CASSQVGGITGELFF	TGTGCCAGCAGCCAAGTAGGGGGCATCACCGGGGAGCTGTTTTTT
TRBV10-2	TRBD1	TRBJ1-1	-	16	CASSESRTGGDTEAFF	TGCGCCAGCAGTGAGTCTCGGACAGGGGGCGACACTGAAGCTTTCTTT
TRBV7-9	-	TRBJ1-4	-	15	CASSLPGQANEKLFF	TGTGCCAGCAGCTTGCCCGGGCAAGCTAATGAAAAACTGTTTTTT
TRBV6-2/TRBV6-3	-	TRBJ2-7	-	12	CASSLLSYEQYF	TGTGCCAGCAGCCTCCTCTCCTACGAGCAGTACTTC
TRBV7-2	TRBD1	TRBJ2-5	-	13	CASSTTGVETQYF	TGTGCCAGCAGCACCACAGGGGTAGAGACCCAGTACTTC
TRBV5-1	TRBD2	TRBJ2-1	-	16	CASSLAARLAEGEQFF	TGCGCCAGCAGCTTGGCCGCACGACTAGCGGAGGGTGAGCAGTTCTTC
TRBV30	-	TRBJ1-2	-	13	CAWSVQSGNGYTF	TGTGCCTGGAGTGTACAATCAGGGAATGGCTACACCTTC
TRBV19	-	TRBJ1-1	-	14	CASSMARVVTEAFF	TGTGCCAGTAGTATGGCCAGGGTAGTGACTGAAGCTTTCTTT
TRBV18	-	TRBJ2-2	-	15	CASSPPGSNTGELFF	TGTGCCAGCTCACCCCCGGGATCTAACACCGGGGAGCTGTTTTTT
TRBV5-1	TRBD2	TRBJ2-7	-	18	CASSPGPGLAGGSYEQYF	TGCGCCAGCAGCCCAGGTCCAGGACTAGCGGGAGGGTCCTACGAGCAGTACTTC
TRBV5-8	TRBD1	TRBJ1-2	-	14	CASSWTGTGSGYTF	TGTGCCAGCAGCTGGACCGGGACAGGTTCTGGCTACACCTTC
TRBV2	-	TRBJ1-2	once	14	CASSERRIVYGYTF	TGTGCCAGCAGTGAAAGGCGCATTGTCTATGGCTACACCTTC
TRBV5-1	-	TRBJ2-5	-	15	CASSSGGSGGETQYF	TGCGCCAGCAGCTCCGGGGGCAGCGGAGGGGAGACCCAGTACTTC
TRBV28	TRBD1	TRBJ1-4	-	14	CASRGTGVNEKLFF	TGTGCCAGCAGAGGGACAGGGGTTAATGAAAAACTGTTTTTT
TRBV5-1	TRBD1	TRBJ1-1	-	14	CASSWTGMNTEAFF	TGCGCCAGCAGCTGGACAGGCATGAACACTGAAGCTTTCTTT
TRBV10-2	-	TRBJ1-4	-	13	CASAPVTNEKLFF	TGCGCCAGCGCACCGGTTACTAATGAAAAACTGTTTTTT
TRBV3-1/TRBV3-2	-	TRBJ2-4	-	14	CASSRLGARNIQYF	TGTGCCAGCAGCCGCCTCGGGGCTAGAAACATTCAGTACTTC
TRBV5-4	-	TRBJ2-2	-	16	CASSWGRTGTTGELFF	TGTGCCAGCAGCTGGGGGAGGACGGGGACCACCGGGGAGCTGTTTTTT
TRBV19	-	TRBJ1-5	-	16	CASSIVQGRGNQPQHF	TGTGCCAGTAGTATAGTTCAGGGTCGGGGCAATCAGCCCCAGCATTTT
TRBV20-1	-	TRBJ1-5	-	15	CSASAGLYSNQPQHF	TGCAGTGCTAGTGCAGGCCTCTATAGCAATCAGCCCCAGCATTTT
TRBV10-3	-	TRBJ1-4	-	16	CAISESGLATNEKLFF	TGTGCCATCAGTGAGTCAGGGCTTGCAACTAATGAAAAACTGTTTTTT
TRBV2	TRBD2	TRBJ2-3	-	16	CASSEAPRGGQDTQYF	TGTGCCAGCAGTGAAGCCCCCCGGGGGGGGCAAGATACGCAGTATTTT
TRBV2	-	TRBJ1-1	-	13	CASSEEGWTEAFF	TGTGCCAGCAGTGAAGAGGGATGGACTGAAGCTTTCTTT
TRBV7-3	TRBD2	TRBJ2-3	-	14	CATSTSGSVDTQYF	TGTGCCACCTCGACTAGCGGGAGTGTAGATACGCAGTATTTT
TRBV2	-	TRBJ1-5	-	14	CASSEMSSNQPQHF	TGTGCCAGCAGTGAGATGTCTAGCAATCAGCCCCAGCATTTT
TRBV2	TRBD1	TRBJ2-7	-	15	CASRAQPGQFYEQYF	TGTGCCAGCAGAGCTCAACCGGGACAGTTCTACGAGCAGTACTTC
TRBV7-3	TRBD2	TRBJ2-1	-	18	CASSLAAVAGDSYNEQFF	TGTGCCAGCAGCCTCGCGGCTGTGGCGGGAGACTCCTACAATGAGCAGTTCTTC
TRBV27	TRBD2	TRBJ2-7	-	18	CASSLEPLSGGFSYEQYF	TGTGCCAGCAGTCTCGAACCTCTCAGCGGGGGGTTTTCCTACGAGCAGTACTTC
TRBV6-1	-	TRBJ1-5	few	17	CASSENPGAGSNQPQHF	TGTGCCAGCAGTGAAAATCCGGGGGCGGGTAGCAATCAGCCCCAGCATTTT